This T cell receptor beta chain is drawn from a study of human thymus T cells. Measured with immunoSEQ multiplex PCR; TCRdb has only the in-frame clones, and not every one. The table shows tens of thousands of clones, with around 95% occurring only once. Germline loops: CDR1 MDHEN, CDR2 SYDVKM. V lost 4 bases and J lost 5; bases outside the gene matches: 23. The CDR3 has 19 amino acids. The thymus was resected at corrective cardiac surgery. Study-wide results and caveats: Biased V and J segment usage appeared in thymus and peripheral blood.

Turning to this clone: The antigen remains undetermined.

The V call is TRBV28, the J call TRBJ2-7; 7 bases line up with TRBD1. The sequenced sample consisted of thymus tissue. This receptor was taken from a girl under two years old with a congenital heart defect but otherwise immunologically healthy. In nucleotides, the CDR3 is TGTGCCAGCAGTTCCTTCCCGGGACAGTTCTGGGGCCCCGCTGACGAGCAGTACTTC. It translates to CASSSFPGQFWGPADEQYF. The whole variable domain, remainder taken from reference TRBV28 and TRBJ2-7, is DVKVTQSSRYLVKRTGEKVFLECVQDMDHENMFWYRQDPGLGLRLIYFSYDVKMKEKGDIPEGYSVSREKKERFSLILESASTNQTSMYLCASSSFPGQFWGPADEQYFGPGTRLTVT.